One and the same sample provided the 12 T cell receptor beta chains below, sequenced in a study of cytomegalovirus exposure and HLA in healthy donors. Primers included in the PCR were 60 Vbeta and 13 Jbeta primers. Method: immunoSEQ multiplex PCR; TCRdb's copy keeps in-frame clones and lacks some. The top ten clones hold under 5% of a sample with 90,000 or so clones, around 78% of them seen once. The source material was PBMCs. These receptors originate from a male donor in good health and CMV-seropositive.

This chain links TRBV9 with TRBJ1-2; weak D call: TRBD1 (6 bases). Trimming took off 0 bases at V and 4 bases at J, with 7 bases between the two ends. The CDR3 length is 13 residues. Per the germline V gene, CDR1 is SGDLS and CDR2 is YYNGEE. CDR3 bases: TGTGCCAGCAGCGTAGGAGGGGGCTATGGCTACACCTTC. It specifies CASSVGGGYGYTF.

The rearrangement joins TRBV28 to TRBJ2-7; 9 bases are shared with TRBD1. This CDR3 region has 15 residues. V was pared by 6 bases and J by 9 bases, with 15 bases of the junction left unmatched. Germline loops: CDR1 MDHEN, CDR2 SYDVKM. CDR3 sequence reads: CASSDRDRDRKGQYF. In DNA, the CDR3 is TGTGCCAGCAGCGACCGGGACAGGGATCGTAAGGGGCAGTACTTC.

The chain uses TRBV6-1 and TRBJ1-1, with a tentative D call TRBD1 (5 bases). The V end lost 8 bases, the J end lost 5 bases, and 18 bases lay between the germline ends. Germline assignment: CDR1 MNHNS and CDR2 SASEGT. There are 14 residues in the CDR3. Here the CDR3 reads CASASGPGRTEAFF. For the CDR3, the DNA is TGTGCCAGCGCCTCTGGCCCAGGGAGGACTGAAGCTTTCTTT.

This chain connects TRBV28 to TRBJ2-7, with 9 bases identical to TRBD1. CDR1 is MDHEN and CDR2 is SYDVKM in the germline V gene. J gave up 2 bases and V 6 bases, and 11 bases lay outside the gene matches. The CDR3 has 16 residues. CDR3 sequence reads: CASSPIQGANTYEQYF. The CDR3 DNA reads as TGTGCCAGCAGCCCGATACAGGGGGCCAACACCTACGAGCAGTACTTC.

The gene calls are TRBV28 and TRBJ2-7; 8 bases match TRBD1. The ends lost 6 bases at V and 0 bases at J; junction bases unmatched: 7. The CDR3 consists of 15 residues. Germline-derived CDR1 and CDR2 are MDHEN and SYDVKM. CDR3: CASSNRGISSYEQYF. The CDR3 DNA follows: TGTGCCAGCAGCAACAGGGGGATTAGCTCCTACGAGCAGTACTTC. The full variable domain, with the rest looked up from reference TRBV28 and TRBJ2-7, is DVKVTQSSRYLVKRTGEKVFLECVQDMDHENMFWYRQDPGLGLRLIYFSYDVKMKEKGDIPEGYSVSREKKERFSLILESASTNQTSMYLCASSNRGISSYEQYFGPGTRLTVT.

The rearrangement uses TRBV5-1 and TRBJ2-1; weak D call: TRBD2 (5 bases). This CDR3 has 13 amino acids. Germline V gene sequence: CDR1 SGHRS, CDR2 YFSETQ. V lost 2 bases to trimming and J lost 7 bases, with 10 bases between them. The CDR3 region is CASSFPGRNEQFF. CDR3 nucleotides: TGCGCCAGCAGCTTCCCGGGGAGAAATGAGCAGTTCTTC.

Only a few counts were recorded for this clone. The chain employs TRBV30 and TRBJ1-4; unclear D gene. The CDR3 has 13 amino acids. V was clipped by 1 base and J by 4 bases, with 7 bases between them. Germline V CDR1 and CDR2: GTSNPN, SVGIG (reference sequence). The CDR3 DNA is TGTGCCTGGAGTGCCGGGAATAATGAAAAACTGTTTTTT. It yields the protein CAWSAGNNEKLFF.

The V call is TRBV19, the J call TRBJ2-5; the match to TRBD1 covers 7 bases. Germline trimming cut 3 bases from V and 7 bases from J; bases unmatched to any gene: 14. The CDR3 consists of 16 residues. Per the germline V gene, CDR1 is LNHDA and CDR2 is SQIVND (reference sequence). The CDR3 DNA reads as TGTGCCAGTAGTATGGGACAGAGCCCAGGGTGGGGGACCCAGTACTTC. Its translation is CASSMGQSPGWGTQYF.

This clone was recorded once. This chain joins TRBV5-1 and TRBJ2-3; TRBD2 agrees at 8 bases. CDR3 length equals 15 residues. After removal of 3 bases from V and 0 bases from J, the junction contained 3 bases not matched to a gene. Germline V gene lookup returns CDR1 SGHRS and CDR2 YFSETQ. The CDR3 DNA is TGCGCCAGCAGCTATAGCGGGGTTAGCACAGATACGCAGTATTTT. Its protein is CASSYSGVSTDTQYF.

The J gene is TRBJ1-4, the V gene TRBV7-9, with 8 bases aligning to TRBD1. This CDR3 region has 13 residues. The ends lost 5 bases at V and 8 bases at J; junction bases unmatched: 4. CDR1 and CDR2 (germline): SEHNR, FQNEAQ (reference sequence). DNA for the CDR3: TGTGCCAGCAGCATGGGACAGGACGAAAAACTGTTTTTT. It specifies CASSMGQDEKLFF.

This clone was picked up one time. The gene calls are TRBV9 and TRBJ1-4; D is perhaps TRBD1 (5 bases). This CDR3 is built from 16 residues. Germline lookup yields CDR1 SGDLS and CDR2 YYNGEE. Trimming removed 0 bases from V and 3 bases from J, with 12 bases in between. CDR3 in amino acids: CASSVGAGPANEKLFF. The CDR3 bases are TGTGCCAGCAGCGTAGGGGCAGGGCCAGCTAATGAAAAACTGTTTTTT. Supplemented by reference TRBV9 and TRBJ1-4, the full variable domain reads DSGVTQTPKHLITATGQRVTLRCSPRSGDLSVYWYQQSLDQGLQFLIQYYNGEERAKGNILERFSAQQFPDLHSELNLSSLELGDSALYFCASSVGAGPANEKLFFGSGTQLSVL.

The chain is built from TRBV19 and TRBJ1-1, with TRBD1 as a possible D gene (5 bases). The CDR3 length is 14 residues. Germline V gene lookup returns CDR1 LNHDA and CDR2 SQIVND (reference sequence). The V gene lost 1 base and the J gene lost 4 bases, with 10 bases spanning the gap. CDR3: CASSIGRGGTEAFF. CDR3 in DNA: TGTGCCAGTAGTATAGGGCGGGGGGGCACTGAAGCTTTCTTT.